Listed here are 32 T cell receptor beta chains from one sample, sequenced in a study of blood T cell repertoires in COVID-19. Clones were read by immunoSEQ multiplex PCR, and TCRdb kept only the in-frame ones, dropping some. The repertoire consists of around 400,000 clones, with 80% to 90% occurring once and the leading ten covering roughly 1.2%. Material for sequencing was peripheral blood. These TCRs come from a man aged 40-49 years with acute or convalescent COVID-19.

This chain joins TRBV5-1 and TRBJ2-5, with 8 bases aligning to TRBD1. CDR1 SGHRS and CDR2 YFSETQ come from the germline V gene. J gave up 5 bases and V 3 bases, and 6 bases lay outside the gene matches. This CDR3 is built from 14 residues. CDR3: CASSSQGAWETQYF. Here the CDR3 DNA reads TGCGCCAGCAGCTCCCAGGGGGCGTGGGAGACCCAGTACTTC.

The rearrangement uses TRBV7-2 and TRBJ2-3; 7 nucleotides agree with TRBD1. J lost 5 bases, V lost 5 bases, and 10 bases had no gene match. Germline V CDR1 and CDR2: SGHTA, FQGNSA. The CDR3 sequence is 15 residues long. Here the CDR3 reads CASSPGTVRRDTQYF. DNA for the CDR3: TGTGCCAGCAGCCCCGGGACAGTAAGACGAGATACGCAGTATTTT.

V gene TRBV12-3 or TRBV12-4 combines with J gene TRBJ1-6, with a weak D call TRBD1 (6 bases). This CDR3 is built from 13 residues. Deletions cut 9 bases from V and 10 bases from J, with 16 bases between. The CDR3 coding sequence is TGTGCCAGTACCGCTAACAGGGAATCACCCCTCCACTTT. Its translation is CASTANRESPLHF.

J is TRBJ1-2 and V is TRBV16, with D maybe TRBD1 (5 bases). V gave up 1 base and J gave up 8 bases, with 17 bases separating them. The CDR3 consists of 15 residues. Germline values: CDR1 KGHSY, CDR2 FQNENV. The CDR3 nucleotides read TGTGCCAGCAGCCAATATCCTACGACAGAGCCAGGCTACACCTTC. Encoded protein: CASSQYPTTEPGYTF.

This sequence joins TRBV6-2 or TRBV6-3 and TRBJ1-5, with 7 bases matching TRBD1. This CDR3 has 16 amino acids. V shed 5 bases, J shed 4 bases, and the junction held 11 bases outside the gene matches. CDR1 MNHEY and CDR2 SVGEGT come from the germline V gene. Here the CDR3 DNA reads TGTGCCAGCAGTGTCTCCGCAGGGGGTGGTAATCAGCCCCAGCATTTT. It yields the protein CASSVSAGGGNQPQHF.

The CDR3 sequence is CASSWTGGTYEQYF. The CDR3 DNA follows: TGCGCCAGCAGCTGGACAGGGGGGACCTACGAGCAGTACTTC. This rearrangement joins TRBV5-1 to TRBJ2-7, with 10 bases that match TRBD1. J lost 2 bases, V lost 3 bases, and 2 bases had no gene match. Looked up from germline, CDR1 is SGHRS and CDR2 is YFSETQ. This CDR3 contains 14 residues.

V and J are TRBV3-1 (or the pseudogene TRBV3-2) and TRBJ2-7; 10 nucleotides match TRBD1. Per germline, CDR1 LGHDT and CDR2 YNNKEL (reference sequence). There are 16 residues in the CDR3. Trimming took 4 bases from V and 4 from J; bases not matched to a gene: 10. The CDR3 DNA sequence: TGTGCCAGCAGCCTACTCCCAGGACAGGGGGTATACGAGCAGTACTTC. Its translation is CASSLLPGQGVYEQYF.

The chain has TRBV19 and TRBJ1-6; D gene uncertain. The CDR3 runs to 15 residues. Germline CDR1 and CDR2: LNHDA and SQIVND (reference sequence). V lost 9 bases to trimming and J lost 13 bases, with 25 bases between them. CDR3 region: CASGPAGSGTSPLHF. DNA for the CDR3: TGTGCCAGCGGACCGGCGGGTAGTGGAACCTCCCCCCTCCACTTT.

The chain is built from TRBV4-2 and TRBJ1-5, with a weak D call TRBD1 (5 bases). This CDR3 has 17 residues. V lost 0 bases and J lost 0, with 12 bases in between. From germline, CDR1 is LGHNA and CDR2 YNFKEQ. The chain's CDR3 is CASSQEGQGGSNQPQHF. CDR3 nucleotides: TGTGCCAGCAGCCAAGAAGGGCAGGGAGGTAGCAATCAGCCCCAGCATTTT.

Remarks on this clone: At the DNA level, this CDR3 is encoded by other sequences in the same sample as well. In DNA form, the CDR3 reads TGTGCCAGCAGCCTCGGGACTAGCGGACGCTACAATGAGCAGTTCTTC. As protein: CASSLGTSGRYNEQFF. The chain couples TRBV28 to TRBJ2-1; 11 bases are a match to TRBD2. The CDR3 runs to 16 residues. CDR1 is MDHEN, CDR2 SYDVKM, per germline. V was pared by 6 bases and J by 3 bases, with 7 bases of the junction left unmatched.

The chain uses TRBV2 and TRBJ1-2; 8 positions match TRBD1. The V segment lost 7 bases and the J segment 4 bases; nucleotides outside the gene matches: 8. The germline V gene encodes CDR1 SNHLY and CDR2 FYNNEI. The CDR3 contains 14 residues. CDR3: CASTGQGASYGYTF. The CDR3 nucleotides read TGTGCCAGCACCGGACAGGGAGCGTCCTATGGCTACACCTTC. Supplemented by reference TRBV2 and TRBJ1-2, the full variable domain reads EPEVTQTPSHQVTQMGQEVILRCVPISNHLYFYWYRQILGQKVEFLVSFYNNEISEKSEIFDDQFSVERPDGSNFTLKIRSTKLEDSAMYFCASTGQGASYGYTFGSGTRLTVV.

The gene calls are TRBV7-9 and TRBJ1-1; a possible D gene is TRBD1 (6 bases). Germline V gives CDR1 SEHNR, CDR2 FQNEAQ (reference sequence). Trimming pared 8 bases from V and 0 bases from J, leaving 19 bases between. The CDR3 extends over 16 amino acids. CDR3 in amino acids: CASFQGGGSMNTEAFF. CDR3 DNA: TGTGCCAGCTTCCAAGGGGGTGGCTCAATGAACACTGAAGCTTTCTTT.

The chain joins TRBV6-2 or TRBV6-3 to TRBJ1-1, with 7 bases that match TRBD1. Trimming at V came to 2 bases and at J to 4 bases, leaving 4 bases not matched to a gene. The CDR3 covers 14 residues. The germline CDR1 and CDR2 sequences are MNHEY and SVGEGT. Written as DNA, the CDR3 is TGTGCCAGCAGTTACAATGCAGGGGGCACTGAAGCTTTCTTT. It translates to CASSYNAGGTEAFF.

The chain uses TRBV10-3 and TRBJ1-5; D is uncertain. The CDR3 length is 15 residues. The V and J ends lost 1 base and 3 bases respectively, with 10 bases between them. Germline V gives CDR1 ENHRY, CDR2 SYGVKD. The CDR3 loop is CAISEFDGDNQPQHF. The CDR3 DNA sequence: TGTGCCATCAGTGAGTTCGACGGAGACAATCAGCCCCAGCATTTT.

The chain uses TRBV18 and TRBJ1-1; the D gene is possibly TRBD1 (6 bases). The CDR3 is 14 residues long. V shed 0 bases and J shed 5 bases, with 10 bases lying between them. Germline V gene sequence: CDR1 KGHSH, CDR2 LQKENI. CDR3 residues: CASSPPQGRTEAFF. CDR3 bases: TGTGCCAGCTCACCACCACAGGGTCGGACTGAAGCTTTCTTT.

This chain connects TRBV6-5 to TRBJ2-3; 8 bases are shared with TRBD2. This CDR3 is 14 amino acids long. Germline loops: CDR1 MNHEY, CDR2 SVGAGI. Trimming took 10 bases from V and 5 from J; bases not matched to a gene: 11. CDR3 loop: CATRGGPGRDTQYF. In DNA, the CDR3 is TGTGCCACCCGGGGGGGGCCGGGGAGAGATACGCAGTATTTT.

The rearrangement joins TRBV28 to TRBJ1-2; D remains unclear. There are 13 residues in the CDR3. The germline V gene encodes CDR1 MDHEN and CDR2 SYDVKM. V was shortened by 3 bases and J by 4 bases, with 9 bases between the two germline ends. The CDR3 bases are TGTGCCAGCAGTTTCTCTACGGGCTATGGCTACACCTTC. The encoded protein is CASSFSTGYGYTF.

The CDR3 DNA is TGTGCCAGCAGCTTGGTGTTTTCGGGGGTTGGCTACACCTTC. Protein sequence: CASSLVFSGVGYTF. V usage is TRBV5-6 and J usage is TRBJ1-2; TRBD1 might be the D (5 bases). Trimming shortened V by 0 bases and J by 7 bases, and 13 bases separated the two germline ends. CDR1 is SGHDT and CDR2 is YYEEEE in the germline V gene. The CDR3 is 14 residues long.

The chain carries TRBV14 and TRBJ1-1, with 7 bases that match TRBD1. CDR1 is SGHDN, CDR2 FVKESK, per germline. Trimming took 0 bases from V and 0 from J; bases not matched to a gene: 10. This CDR3 has 18 residues. CDR3 DNA: TGTGCCAGCAGCCAAGATTATTGGACAGGTGACTTGAACACTGAAGCTTTCTTT. The encoded protein is CASSQDYWTGDLNTEAFF.

CDR3 nucleotides: TGTGCCAGCAGCGCAGAGGGAACCGGGACAGGTTCTGAAGCTTTCTTT. It codes for CASSAEGTGTGSEAFF. The chain combines TRBV7-2 with TRBJ1-1; 8 bases fit TRBD1. The V segment lost 5 bases and the J segment 6 bases; nucleotides outside the gene matches: 14. Germline V gene sequence: CDR1 SGHTA, CDR2 FQGNSA. This CDR3 is built from 16 residues.

This clone was detected only once. V is TRBV15 and J is TRBJ1-1; D gene unclear. Trimming removed 0 bases at V and 1 base at J, with 12 bases between. The CDR3 totals 16 residues. Germline V gene sequence: CDR1 LNHNV, CDR2 YYDKDF (reference sequence). CDR3 DNA sequence: TGTGCCACCAGCAGAGATTCGGGAGAGGGGAACACTGAAGCTTTCTTT. This translates into CATSRDSGEGNTEAFF.

The chain combines TRBV5-1 with TRBJ2-1; the match to TRBD2 covers 7 bases. The CDR3 has 19 residues. The V and J ends lost 4 bases and 1 base, in that order; junction bases with no gene match: 17. From germline, CDR1 is SGHRS and CDR2 YFSETQ. The CDR3 protein is CASSPLWEGTSPSYNEQFF. The CDR3 bases are TGCGCCAGCAGCCCCCTTTGGGAGGGAACATCGCCTTCCTACAATGAGCAGTTCTTC.

This chain connects TRBV27 to TRBJ2-7; 9 positions match TRBD1. CDR1 is MNHEY and CDR2 is SMNVEV in the germline V gene (reference sequence). There are 16 residues in the CDR3. Trimming took 3 bases from V and 3 from J; bases not matched to a gene: 9. This CDR3 is CASSFDRDRAFYEQYF. CDR3 nucleotides: TGTGCCAGCAGTTTCGACCGGGACAGGGCTTTCTACGAGCAGTACTTC.

The chain couples TRBV11-1 to TRBJ1-1, with D hard to call. Germline V lookup: CDR1 SGHAT, CDR2 FQDESV (reference sequence). V lost 1 base to trimming and J lost 1 base, with 7 bases between them. The CDR3 runs 14 residues. The CDR3 DNA is TGTGCCAGCAGCTTAGAAGCGGGGAACACTGAAGCTTTCTTT. Protein sequence: CASSLEAGNTEAFF.

J is TRBJ2-3 and V is TRBV7-9, with 7 bases lining up with TRBD1. Unmatched junction bases numbered 12, after V lost 6 bases and J lost 0 bases. CDR3 length equals 17 residues. Germline loops: CDR1 SEHNR, CDR2 FQNEAQ (reference sequence). Here the CDR3 DNA reads TGTGCCAGCAGGGGGATCCGGGACAGCGCTAGCACAGATACGCAGTATTTT. Translated, it gives CASRGIRDSASTDTQYF.

In this sample, this clone turned up once. V is TRBV6-5 and J is TRBJ1-3, with 7 bases that match TRBD1. Germline V gives CDR1 MNHEY, CDR2 SVGAGI. This CDR3 has 14 residues. The J segment lost 5 bases and the V segment lost 2 bases, leaving 3 bases of the junction unmatched. Here the CDR3 reads CASSYDRARNTIYF. In DNA form, the CDR3 reads TGTGCCAGCAGTTACGACAGGGCGAGAAACACCATATATTTT.

The chain employs TRBV4-3 and TRBJ2-2; possibly TRBD1 for D (5 bases). The V gene's germline CDR1 is LGHNA and CDR2 YSLEER. This CDR3 is built from 16 residues. Trimming cost V 0 bases and J 1 base, with 9 bases left between them. Here the CDR3 DNA reads TGCGCCAGCAGCCAAGAGCGGACACTGAACACCGGGGAGCTGTTTTTT. Translation: CASSQERTLNTGELFF.

This chain uses TRBV5-1 with TRBJ2-3; 7 bases are a match to TRBD2. Trimming removed 4 bases from V and 3 bases from J; junction bases left unmatched: 5. In germline, CDR1 is SGHRS, CDR2 YFSETQ. The CDR3 has 14 amino acids. This chain's CDR3 is CASSPGTKTDTQYF. Here the CDR3 DNA reads TGCGCCAGCAGCCCTGGGACTAAAACAGATACGCAGTATTTT.

The V gene is TRBV11-2, the J gene TRBJ1-4; no clear D gene. V was trimmed by 0 bases and J by 7 bases, leaving 6 bases between them. Germline V gives CDR1 SGHAT, CDR2 FQNNGV. This CDR3 region has 13 residues. Here the CDR3 DNA reads TGTGCCAGCAGCTTAGACAGGATTGAAAAACTGTTTTTT. Translated: CASSLDRIEKLFF.

The V call is TRBV4-1, the J call TRBJ2-7, with D tentatively TRBD1 (6 bases). Germline assignment: CDR1 MGHRA and CDR2 YSYEKL. The CDR3 loop spans 14 amino acids. The ends were cut back, 0 bases at V and 4 bases at J, with 10 bases in the middle. The CDR3 bases are TGCGCCAGCAGCCAAGATGGGCAGGGGTACGAGCAGTACTTC. This sequence encodes CASSQDGQGYEQYF.

The chain combines TRBV19 with TRBJ1-2; 7 nucleotides agree with TRBD1. V lost 3 bases and J lost 10; bases outside the gene matches: 8. The V gene's germline CDR1 is LNHDA and CDR2 SQIVND (reference sequence). The CDR3 totals 13 residues. The CDR3 DNA follows: TGTGCCAGTAGTATTGGAGGACAGGCAGACTACACCTTC. Protein: CASSIGGQADYTF.

The chain joins TRBV7-2 to TRBJ2-5; D unresolved. Trimming removed 5 bases from V and 5 bases from J, with 15 bases in between. Germline V CDR1 and CDR2: SGHTA, FQGNSA. The CDR3 spans 14 residues. The CDR3 protein is CASSPNTPRETQYF. Written as DNA, the CDR3 is TGTGCCAGCAGCCCCAATACCCCCAGGGAGACCCAGTACTTC.